The 2 T cell receptor beta chains given below trace back to one sample, sequenced in a study of T cells after yellow fever vaccination (dated by TCRdb to the late 2010s). Library preparation used 5' RACE. The sequencing machine was an Illumina NovaSeq 6000. In TCRdb, the public reads were trimmed at Q25 with fastp and aligned with MiXCR, with productive beta chains retained. A single entry per CDR3 protein holds the most common genes and DNA from its merged rows. A total of 100,000 to 150,000 distinct CDR3 sequences appear in this sample, roughly 15% of them only once. The top ten constitute roughly 43% of the sample. What this sample's treatment or condition label stands for: live attenuated yellow fever vaccine strain. This specimen was CD8+ T cells sorted from PBMCs, taken 5 days after the yellow fever booster vaccination. The receptors stem from a man aged 18 to 29 who received the YFV17D yellow fever vaccine.

This clonotype was picked up a small number of times. V usage is TRBV11-1 and J usage is TRBJ2-5; D is unclear. Germline-derived CDR1 and CDR2 are SGHAT and FQDESV (reference sequence). This CDR3 region has 11 residues. V was cut by 4 bases and J by 4 bases, with 4 bases left in between. The DNA of the CDR3 is TGTGCCAGCAGCTCCAGAGAGACCCAGTACTTC. It yields the protein CASSSRETQYF.

V and J are TRBV7-2 and TRBJ2-7; 8 bases match TRBD1. In germline, CDR1 is SGHTA, CDR2 FQGNSA. The CDR3 has 15 residues. The V and J ends lost 3 bases and 2 bases, in that order; junction bases with no gene match: 6. Written as DNA, the CDR3 is TGTGCCAGCAGCTTTCCCGGGACAGGTGCCTACGAGCAGTACTTC. It specifies CASSFPGTGAYEQYF. Drawing the rest from reference TRBV7-2 and TRBJ2-7, the complete variable domain is GAGVSQSPSNKVTEKGKDVELRCDPISGHTALYWYRQSLGQGLEFLIYFQGNSAPDKSGLPSDRFSAERTGGSVSTLTIQRTQQEDSAVYLCASSFPGTGAYEQYFGPGTRLTVT.